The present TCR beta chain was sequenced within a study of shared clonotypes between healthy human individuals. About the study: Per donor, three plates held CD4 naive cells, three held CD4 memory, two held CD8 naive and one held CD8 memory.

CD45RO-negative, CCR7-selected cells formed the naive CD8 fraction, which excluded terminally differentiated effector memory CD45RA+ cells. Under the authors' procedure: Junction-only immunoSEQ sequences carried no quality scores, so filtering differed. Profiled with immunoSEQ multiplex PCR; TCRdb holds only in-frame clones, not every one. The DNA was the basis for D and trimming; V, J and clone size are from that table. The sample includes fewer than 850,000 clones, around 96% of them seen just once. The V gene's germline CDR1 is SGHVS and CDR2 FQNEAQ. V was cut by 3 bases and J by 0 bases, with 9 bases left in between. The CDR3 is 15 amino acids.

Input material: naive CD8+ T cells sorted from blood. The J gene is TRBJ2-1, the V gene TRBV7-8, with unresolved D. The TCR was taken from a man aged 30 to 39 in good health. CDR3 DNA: TGTGCCAGCAGCTTCGGGCCAAGCTCCTACAATGAGCAGTTCTTC. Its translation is CASSFGPSSYNEQFF.